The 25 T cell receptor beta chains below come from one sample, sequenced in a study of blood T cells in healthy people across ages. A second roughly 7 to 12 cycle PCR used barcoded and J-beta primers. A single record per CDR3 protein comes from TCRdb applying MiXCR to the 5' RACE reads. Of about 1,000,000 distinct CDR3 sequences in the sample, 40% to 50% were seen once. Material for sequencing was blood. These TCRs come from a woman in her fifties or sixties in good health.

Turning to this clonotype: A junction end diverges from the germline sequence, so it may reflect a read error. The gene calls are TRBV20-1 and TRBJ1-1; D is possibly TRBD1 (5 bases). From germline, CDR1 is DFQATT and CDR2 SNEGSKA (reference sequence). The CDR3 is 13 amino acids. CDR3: CSARDHSGGEAFF. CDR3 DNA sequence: TGCAGCGCTAGAGATCATTCGGGGGGAGAAGCTTTCTTT.

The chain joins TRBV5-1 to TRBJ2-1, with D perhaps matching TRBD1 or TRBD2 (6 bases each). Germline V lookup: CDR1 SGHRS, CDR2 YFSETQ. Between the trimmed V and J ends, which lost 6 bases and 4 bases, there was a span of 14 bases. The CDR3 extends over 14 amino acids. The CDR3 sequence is CASTVGGRYNEQFF. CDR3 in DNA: TGCGCCAGCACCGTTGGGGGGCGATACAATGAGCAGTTCTTC.

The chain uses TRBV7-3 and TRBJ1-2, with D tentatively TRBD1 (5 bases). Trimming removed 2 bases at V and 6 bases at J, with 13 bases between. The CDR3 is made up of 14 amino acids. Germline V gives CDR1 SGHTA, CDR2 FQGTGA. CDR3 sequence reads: CASSLRAGRDGYTF. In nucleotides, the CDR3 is TGTGCCAGCAGCTTACGTGCAGGGAGGGATGGCTACACCTTC.

This CDR3 is CASINGPDTQYF. CDR3 nucleotides: TGTGCCAGCATTAACGGCCCAGATACGCAGTATTTT. The gene calls are TRBV28 and TRBJ2-3, with D uncertain. V lost 7 bases, J lost 4 bases, and 9 bases lay in between. This CDR3 spans 12 amino acids. CDR1 and CDR2 from the germline V gene are MDHEN and SYDVKM.

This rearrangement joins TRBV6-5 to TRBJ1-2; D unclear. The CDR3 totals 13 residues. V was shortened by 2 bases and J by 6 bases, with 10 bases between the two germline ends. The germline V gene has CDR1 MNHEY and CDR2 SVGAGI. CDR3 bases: TGTGCCAGCAGTTACGGGAACGGGGATGGCTACACCTTC. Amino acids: CASSYGNGDGYTF.

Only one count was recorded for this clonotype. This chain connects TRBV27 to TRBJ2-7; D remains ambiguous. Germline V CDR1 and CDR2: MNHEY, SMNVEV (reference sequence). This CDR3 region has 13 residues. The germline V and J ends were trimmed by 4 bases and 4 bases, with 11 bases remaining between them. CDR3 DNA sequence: TGTGCCAGCAGTTGGTCAGTGGGGTACGAGCAGTACTTC. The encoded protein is CASSWSVGYEQYF.

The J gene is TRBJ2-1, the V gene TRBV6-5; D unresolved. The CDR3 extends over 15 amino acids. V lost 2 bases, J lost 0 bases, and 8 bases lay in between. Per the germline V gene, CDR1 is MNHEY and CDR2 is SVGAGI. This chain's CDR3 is CASSYAPFSYNEQFF. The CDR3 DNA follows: TGTGCCAGCAGTTACGCGCCGTTCTCCTACAATGAGCAGTTCTTC.

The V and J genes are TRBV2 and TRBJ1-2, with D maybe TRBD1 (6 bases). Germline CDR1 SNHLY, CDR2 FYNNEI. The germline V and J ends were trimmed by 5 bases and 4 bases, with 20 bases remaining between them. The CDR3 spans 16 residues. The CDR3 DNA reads TGTGCCAGCAGTACAGAGATGGGACAAGTACGCTATGGCTACACCTTC. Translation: CASSTEMGQVRYGYTF.

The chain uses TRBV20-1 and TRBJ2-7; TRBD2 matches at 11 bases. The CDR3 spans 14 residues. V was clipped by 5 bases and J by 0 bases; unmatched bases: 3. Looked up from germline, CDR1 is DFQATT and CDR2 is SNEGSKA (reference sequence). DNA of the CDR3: TGCAGTGCTGACGGGACTAGCGGCTCCTACGAGCAGTACTTC. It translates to CSADGTSGSYEQYF.

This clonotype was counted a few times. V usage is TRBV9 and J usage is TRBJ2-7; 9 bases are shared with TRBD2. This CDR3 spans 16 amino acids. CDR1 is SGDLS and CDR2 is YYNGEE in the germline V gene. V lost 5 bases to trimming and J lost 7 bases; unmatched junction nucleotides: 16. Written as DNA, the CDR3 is TGTGCCAGCAGTAGGGACCTAGCGGGGAGTTCTAGGGAGCAGTACTTC. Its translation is CASSRDLAGSSREQYF. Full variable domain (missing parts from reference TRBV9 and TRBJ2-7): DSGVTQTPKHLITATGQRVTLRCSPRSGDLSVYWYQQSLDQGLQFLIQYYNGEERAKGNILERFSAQQFPDLHSELNLSSLELGDSALYFCASSRDLAGSSREQYFGPGTRLTVT.

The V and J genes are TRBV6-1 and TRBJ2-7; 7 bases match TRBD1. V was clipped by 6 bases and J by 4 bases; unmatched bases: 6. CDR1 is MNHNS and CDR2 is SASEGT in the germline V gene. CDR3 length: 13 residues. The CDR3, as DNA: TGTGCCAGCAGCGTAAACAGGGGTTACGAGCAGTACTTC. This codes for CASSVNRGYEQYF.

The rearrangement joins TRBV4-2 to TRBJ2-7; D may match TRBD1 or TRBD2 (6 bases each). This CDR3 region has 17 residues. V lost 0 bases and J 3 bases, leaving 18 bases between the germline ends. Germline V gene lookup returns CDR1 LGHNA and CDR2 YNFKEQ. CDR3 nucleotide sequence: TGTGCCAGCAGCCAAGATAGGGGGGTGGGACCAGACTACGAGCAGTACTTC. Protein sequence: CASSQDRGVGPDYEQYF.

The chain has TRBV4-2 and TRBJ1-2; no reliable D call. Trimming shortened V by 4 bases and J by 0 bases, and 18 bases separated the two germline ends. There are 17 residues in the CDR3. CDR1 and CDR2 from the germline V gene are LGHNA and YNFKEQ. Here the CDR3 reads CASSPRTGGTSNYGYTF. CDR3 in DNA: TGTGCCAGCAGCCCTCGAACCGGCGGAACTTCTAACTATGGCTACACCTTC.

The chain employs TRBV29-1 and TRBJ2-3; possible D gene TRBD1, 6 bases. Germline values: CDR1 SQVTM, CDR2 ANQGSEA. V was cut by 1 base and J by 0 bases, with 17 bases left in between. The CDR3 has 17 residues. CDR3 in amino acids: CSVEASRGPESTDTQYF. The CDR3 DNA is TGCAGCGTTGAAGCATCCAGGGGCCCCGAGAGCACAGATACGCAGTATTTT.

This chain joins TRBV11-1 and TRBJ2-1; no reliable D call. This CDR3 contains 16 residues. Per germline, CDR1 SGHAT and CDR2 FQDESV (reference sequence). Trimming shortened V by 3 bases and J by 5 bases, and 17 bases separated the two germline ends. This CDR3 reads CASSLTLGRGHNEQFF. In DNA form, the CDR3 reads TGTGCCAGCAGCTTGACTTTAGGTCGTGGGCACAATGAGCAGTTCTTC.

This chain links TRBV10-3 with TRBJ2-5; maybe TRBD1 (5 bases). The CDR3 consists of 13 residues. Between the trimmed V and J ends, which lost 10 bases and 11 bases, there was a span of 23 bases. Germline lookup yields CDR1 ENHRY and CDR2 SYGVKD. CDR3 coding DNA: TGTGCCACCGCTGCAGGGATTAAGGATGAGCAGTACTTC. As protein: CATAAGIKDEQYF.

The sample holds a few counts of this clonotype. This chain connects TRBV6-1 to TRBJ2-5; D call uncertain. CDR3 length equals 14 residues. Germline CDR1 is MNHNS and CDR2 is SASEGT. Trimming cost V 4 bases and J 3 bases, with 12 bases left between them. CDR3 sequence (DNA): TGTGCCAGCAGTGTGGTCGACACGAAAGAGACCCAGTACTTC. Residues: CASSVVDTKETQYF.

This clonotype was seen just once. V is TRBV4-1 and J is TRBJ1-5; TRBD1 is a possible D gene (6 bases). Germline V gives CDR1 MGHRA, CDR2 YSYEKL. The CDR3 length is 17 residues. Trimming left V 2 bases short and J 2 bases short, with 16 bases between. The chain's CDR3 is CASSQTSGGQRNQPQHF. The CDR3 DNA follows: TGCGCCAGCAGCCAAACCTCCGGGGGGCAGCGCAATCAGCCCCAGCATTTT.

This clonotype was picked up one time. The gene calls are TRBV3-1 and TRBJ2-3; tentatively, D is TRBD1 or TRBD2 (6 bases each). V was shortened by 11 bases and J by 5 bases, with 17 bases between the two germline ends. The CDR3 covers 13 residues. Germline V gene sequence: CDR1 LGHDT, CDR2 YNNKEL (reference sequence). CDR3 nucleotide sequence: TGTGCCCGCGGGACCAGGGGTGGAGATACGCAGTATTTT. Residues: CARGTRGGDTQYF.

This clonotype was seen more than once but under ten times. CDR3 DNA sequence: TGTGCCAGCAGCTTACAACCACGGAGTAAAGCCAATGAGCAGTTCTTC. Protein sequence: CASSLQPRSKANEQFF. The gene calls are TRBV11-2 and TRBJ2-1; D remains unclear. This CDR3 has 16 residues. The V end lost 2 bases, the J end lost 6 bases, and 17 bases lay between the germline ends. Germline lookup yields CDR1 SGHAT and CDR2 FQNNGV.

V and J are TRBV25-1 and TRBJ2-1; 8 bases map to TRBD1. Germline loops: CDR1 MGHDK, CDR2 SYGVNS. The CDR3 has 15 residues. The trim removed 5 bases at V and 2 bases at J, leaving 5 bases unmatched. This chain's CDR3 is CASSQGASTYNEQFF. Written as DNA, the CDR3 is TGTGCCAGCAGTCAGGGGGCGAGTACCTACAATGAGCAGTTCTTC. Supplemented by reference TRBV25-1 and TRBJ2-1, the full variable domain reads EADIYQTPRYLVIGTGKKITLECSQTMGHDKMYWYQQDPGMELHLIHYSYGVNSTEKGDLSSESTVSRIRTEHFPLTLESARPSHTSQYLCASSQGASTYNEQFFGPGTRLTVL.

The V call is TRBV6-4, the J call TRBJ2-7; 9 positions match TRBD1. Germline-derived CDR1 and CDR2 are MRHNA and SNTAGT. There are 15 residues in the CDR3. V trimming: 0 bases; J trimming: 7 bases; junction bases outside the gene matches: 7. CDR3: CASSDSGQGYNEQYF. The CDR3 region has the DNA TGTGCCAGCAGTGACTCCGGACAGGGGTACAATGAGCAGTACTTC.

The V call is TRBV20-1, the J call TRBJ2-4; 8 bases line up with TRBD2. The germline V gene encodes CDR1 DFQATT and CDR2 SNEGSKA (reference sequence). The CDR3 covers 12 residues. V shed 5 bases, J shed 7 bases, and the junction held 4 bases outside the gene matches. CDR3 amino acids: CSAGTSWNIQYF. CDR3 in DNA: TGCAGTGCTGGGACTAGTTGGAACATTCAGTACTTC.

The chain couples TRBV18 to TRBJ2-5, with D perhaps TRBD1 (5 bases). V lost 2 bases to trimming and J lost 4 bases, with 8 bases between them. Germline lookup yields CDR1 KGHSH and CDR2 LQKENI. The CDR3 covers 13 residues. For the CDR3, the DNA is TGTGCCAGCTCACCAGGGGCGGCAGAGACCCAGTACTTC. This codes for CASSPGAAETQYF. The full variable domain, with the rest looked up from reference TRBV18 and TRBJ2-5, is NAGVMQNPRHLVRRRGQEARLRCSPMKGHSHVYWYRQLPEEGLKFMVYLQKENIIDESGMPKERFSAEFPKEGPSILRIQQVVRGDSAAYFCASSPGAAETQYFGPGTRLLVL.

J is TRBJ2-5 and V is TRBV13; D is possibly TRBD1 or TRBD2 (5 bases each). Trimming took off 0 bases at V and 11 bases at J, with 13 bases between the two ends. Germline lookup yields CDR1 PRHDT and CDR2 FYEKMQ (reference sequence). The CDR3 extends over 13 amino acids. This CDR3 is CASSLGGPSGQYF. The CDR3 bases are TGTGCCAGCAGCTTAGGGGGACCCTCAGGGCAGTACTTC.